This passage covers 4 T cell receptor beta chains from one sample sequenced in a study of blood T cells in healthy people across ages. The second PCR ran about 6 to 11 cycles with a sample-barcoded 5' primer and J-beta primers. In TCRdb, the 5' RACE reads were re-called with MiXCR into one record per CDR3 protein. The top ten clones hold 13% of a sample with about 940,000 distinct CDR3 sequences, around 49% of them seen once. Sequencing was performed on blood. These TCRs come from a young man in good health.

The chain carries TRBV29-1 and TRBJ1-5; TRBD1 matches at 7 bases. The CDR3 has 15 residues. V dropped 6 bases and J dropped 3; count of bases not matched to a gene: 11. Germline loops: CDR1 SQVTM, CDR2 ANQGSEA. The CDR3 DNA reads TGCAGCGTCCTTCAGGGACAGACCTCCAATCAGCCCCAGCATTTT. Amino acid sequence: CSVLQGQTSNQPQHF. The entire variable domain, with the rest obtained from reference TRBV29-1 and TRBJ1-5, is as follows: SAVISQKPSRDICQRGTSLTIQCQVDSQVTMMFWYRQQPGQSLTLIATANQGSEATYESGFVIDKFPISRPNLTFSTLTVSNMSPEDSSIYLCSVLQGQTSNQPQHFGDGTRLSIL.

Written as DNA, the CDR3 is TGTGCCAGCAGTTACGGGACTAGCGCCGGGGAGCTGTTTTTT. Protein sequence: CASSYGTSAGELFF. The V and J genes are TRBV6-6 and TRBJ2-2; the match to TRBD2 covers 10 bases. The CDR3 covers 14 residues. The V segment lost 2 bases and the J segment 6 bases; nucleotides outside the gene matches: 0. The germline V gene has CDR1 MNHNY and CDR2 SVGAGI (reference sequence).

V usage is TRBV6-2 or TRBV6-3 and J usage is TRBJ2-1, with TRBD2 matching 12 bases. The end of the DNA is better explained by TRBJ2-7, so the J call may be wrong. Germline V gives CDR1 MNHEY, CDR2 SVGEGT. This CDR3 contains 18 residues. The CDR3, as DNA: TGTGCCAGCAGTTCCTCTATCCGGACTAGCGGGGTTCCCTACGAGCAGTACTTC. Residues: CASSSSIRTSGVPYEQYF.

The CDR3 region is CSVEGRGGHTDTQYF. CDR3 bases: TGCAGCGTTGAAGGTCGCGGGGGGCACACAGATACGCAGTATTTT. This chain uses TRBV29-1 with TRBJ2-3; TRBD2 matches at 8 bases. The CDR3 runs 15 residues. The germline gives CDR1 SQVTM, CDR2 ANQGSEA. V was pared by 1 base and J by 2 bases, with 5 bases of the junction left unmatched.